A single sample gave rise to the 15 T cell receptor beta chains below, sequenced in a study of CD8+ T cells in alopecia areata. Sequencing templates came from extracted RNA that was reverse transcribed into cDNA. Generated by immunoSEQ multiplex PCR, the TCRdb table keeps only in-frame clones and is missing some. Among more than 150,000 clones listed, around 56% were seen once. Treatment in this sample: oral pan-JAK inhibitor, 5-10 mg twice daily. Sequenced material: CD4+ T cells sorted from blood, taken at week 4, from a patient treated with tofacitinib. These receptors came from a human donor with alopecia areata.

The V gene is TRBV4-1, the J gene TRBJ1-2, with D possibly matching TRBD1 (5 bases). The CDR3 is 14 residues long. Between the trimmed V and J ends, which lost 0 bases and 7 bases, there was a span of 12 bases. CDR1 MGHRA and CDR2 YSYEKL come from the germline V gene. CDR3 sequence: CASSQDPGRGGYTF. Written as DNA, the CDR3 is TGCGCCAGCAGCCAAGATCCCGGGAGGGGTGGCTACACCTTC.

This clone showed up just once. Here the CDR3 reads CASRRWTGIQETQYF. CDR3 nucleotides: TGCGCCAGCCGTCGGTGGACAGGGATACAAGAGACCCAGTACTTC. This chain connects TRBV4-1 to TRBJ2-5, with 8 bases matching TRBD1. CDR1 is MGHRA, CDR2 YSYEKL, per germline. The CDR3 runs 15 residues. Trimming took 8 bases from V and 2 from J; bases not matched to a gene: 10.

The J gene is TRBJ1-5, the V gene TRBV6-5; 7 bases align to TRBD1. The CDR3 is made up of 13 amino acids. Trimming removed 6 bases from V and 5 bases from J; junction bases left unmatched: 4. CDR1 and CDR2 from the germline V gene are MNHEY and SVGAGI. For the CDR3, the DNA is TGTGCCAGCAGCTCCGACAGGGATCAGCCCCAGCATTTT. This translates into CASSSDRDQPQHF.

V gene TRBV19 combines with J gene TRBJ2-3; D might be TRBD1 (6 bases). This CDR3 spans 13 amino acids. V was pared by 11 bases and J by 2 bases, with 14 bases between. Germline V gene data show CDR1 as LNHDA and CDR2 as SQIVND (reference sequence). As DNA, the CDR3 is TGTGCCGCCCAAGGACAGAACACAGATACGCAGTATTTT. The encoded protein is CAAQGQNTDTQYF.

A few counts support this clone. The rearrangement uses TRBV6-5 and TRBJ2-7, with TRBD1 as a possible D gene (6 bases). The CDR3 totals 11 residues. Between the trimmed V and J ends, which lost 5 bases and 6 bases, there was a span of 8 bases. Germline CDR1 is MNHEY and CDR2 is SVGAGI. The CDR3 here is CASSQGSEQYF. Here the CDR3 DNA reads TGTGCCAGCAGTCAGGGGAGCGAGCAGTACTTC.

CDR3: CAWSADRVAQAFF. As DNA, the CDR3 is TGTGCCTGGAGTGCCGACAGGGTGGCCCAAGCTTTCTTT. This chain uses TRBV30 with TRBJ1-1; 7 bases fit TRBD1. V gave up 1 base and J gave up 9 bases; unmatched junction bases: 8. The CDR3 is 13 residues long. From germline, CDR1 is GTSNPN and CDR2 SVGIG (reference sequence).

The chain is built from TRBV2 and TRBJ1-5; D gene ambiguous. Deletions cut 4 bases from V and 7 bases from J, with 11 bases between. Per the germline V gene, CDR1 is SNHLY and CDR2 is FYNNEI. The CDR3 extends over 13 amino acids. The CDR3 here is CASSGAEGQPQHF. The CDR3 nucleotides read TGTGCCAGCAGTGGGGCAGAAGGGCAGCCCCAGCATTTT.

This chain uses TRBV9 with TRBJ2-3, with a possible D match to TRBD1 (5 bases). V lost 2 bases, J lost 2 bases, and 12 bases lay in between. The CDR3 runs to 15 residues. Germline CDR1 reads SGDLS; CDR2 reads YYNGEE. The CDR3 region has the DNA TGTGCCAGCAGCGTCTTAGGGGATAACACAGATACGCAGTATTTT. It encodes CASSVLGDNTDTQYF.

The V gene is TRBV6-5, the J gene TRBJ1-2; D unresolved. The CDR3 length is 13 residues. Germline CDR1 is MNHEY and CDR2 is SVGAGI. Trimming cost V 4 bases and J 4 bases, with 10 bases left between them. The CDR3 reads CASSFGEGYGYTF. In DNA, the CDR3 is TGTGCCAGCAGTTTCGGGGAGGGCTATGGCTACACCTTC.

V gene TRBV5-1 combines with J gene TRBJ2-7; perhaps TRBD1 as D (5 bases). With 4 bases removed from V and 0 bases from J, the gap between germline ends came to 11 bases. The CDR3 runs 14 residues. Germline V gene data show CDR1 as SGHRS and CDR2 as YFSETQ. This CDR3 is CASSTDSLSYEQYF. Here the CDR3 DNA reads TGCGCCAGCAGCACCGACAGCCTCTCCTACGAGCAGTACTTC.

This clone was picked up a small number of times. The J gene is TRBJ2-5, the V gene TRBV2; tentative D call: TRBD1 (5 bases). This CDR3 spans 16 amino acids. CDR1 and CDR2 (germline): SNHLY, FYNNEI. V was cut by 2 bases and J by 4 bases, with 17 bases left in between. In nucleotides, the CDR3 is TGTGCCAGCAGTGAAACCCCCCAGGGAAGACCAGAGACCCAGTACTTC. The encoded protein is CASSETPQGRPETQYF.

The chain has TRBV11-2 and TRBJ2-5; 7 positions match TRBD1. The J segment lost 5 bases and the V segment lost 5 bases, leaving 14 bases of the junction unmatched. CDR1 SGHAT and CDR2 FQNNGV come from the germline V gene. The CDR3 runs 16 residues. The CDR3: CASSPGTVPGGETQYF. CDR3 DNA sequence: TGTGCCAGCAGCCCCGGGACAGTCCCTGGGGGCGAGACCCAGTACTTC.

The J gene is TRBJ2-7, the V gene TRBV29-1, with a tentative D call TRBD1 (5 bases). CDR1 is SQVTM and CDR2 is ANQGSEA in the germline V gene. V lost 6 bases and J 1 base, leaving 13 bases between the germline ends. CDR3 size: 13 residues. For the CDR3, the DNA is TGCAGCGTGGCAGGGCCGAGGTCCTACGAGCAGTACTTC. This codes for CSVAGPRSYEQYF.

The chain carries TRBV27 and TRBJ2-6; D not certain. This CDR3 spans 14 amino acids. From germline, CDR1 is MNHEY and CDR2 SMNVEV (reference sequence). V lost 5 bases, J lost 0 bases, and 5 bases lay in between. CDR3 region: CASSPLSGANVLTF. CDR3 in DNA: TGTGCCAGCAGTCCCCTCTCTGGGGCCAACGTCCTGACTTTC.

The rearrangement links TRBV6-6 to TRBJ2-5, with D tentatively TRBD2 (5 bases). CDR3 length equals 11 residues. CDR1 is MNHNY, CDR2 SVGAGI, per germline (reference sequence). Trimming shortened V by 8 bases and J by 5 bases, and 9 bases separated the two germline ends. CDR3 sequence reads: CASSRRETQYF. CDR3 nucleotide sequence: TGTGCCAGCTCGAGGAGGGAGACCCAGTACTTC.